One T cell receptor beta chain is described in this entry. What it recognizes is unknown. The sample's treatment: oral pan-JAK inhibitor, 5-10 mg twice daily. Obtained from alopecia areata patients were lesional scalp punch biopsies along with peripheral blood. This record comes from a study of CD8+ T cells in alopecia areata. Whole-study results and caveats: Tofacitinib significantly reduced both scalp clonality and expanded CD8+ clones among the top 100. The study found that many expanded lesional clones persisted in scalp and blood during tofacitinib.

After isolation, RNA underwent reverse transcription to generate cDNA as the sequencing template. Sequenced by immunoSEQ multiplex PCR; TCRdb stores in-frame clones only, minus some. Of roughly 210,000 clones detected, roughly 40% appear once; the ten largest clones hold roughly 2.6%. The material sequenced was CD4+ T cells sorted from blood, taken around week 37, from a patient treated with tofacitinib. The TCR was taken from a human donor with alopecia areata.

The CDR3 spells CASSRDRGPNEQYF. The CDR3 DNA is TGTGCCAGCAGCCGCGACAGGGGGCCCAACGAGCAGTACTTC. The chain combines TRBV7-2 with TRBJ2-7; TRBD1 agrees at 10 bases. V lost 5 bases to trimming and J lost 5 bases; unmatched junction nucleotides: 6. The CDR3 runs to 14 residues. Looked up from germline, CDR1 is SGHTA and CDR2 is FQGNSA.